The 10 T cell receptor beta chains reported below all come from one sample, sequenced in a study of metastatic and nonmetastatic thyroid tumors. With MiXCR, TCRdb reprocessed the PCR reads. The repertoire consists of 21,000 or so clones, with about 30% occurring once and the leading ten covering approximately 20%. No treatment had been given to any patient before thyroid surgery. Source material: blood. These receptors came from a female donor with papillary thyroid cancer or a benign thyroid nodule (not recorded which). Some clones in this sample may be carry-over from other donors' samples.

This clone has a count of ten or more. The chain employs TRBV6-1 and TRBJ1-4, with TRBD1 as a possible D gene (5 bases). Germline V gene lookup returns CDR1 MNHNS and CDR2 SASEGT. The CDR3 length is 15 residues. The V end lost 3 bases, the J end lost 6 bases, and 14 bases lay between the germline ends. CDR3 region: CASSDLKGTDEKLFF. CDR3 DNA sequence: TGTGCCAGCAGTGATCTAAAGGGGACGGATGAAAAACTGTTTTTT.

This chain connects TRBV30 to TRBJ1-4; D is unclear. With 3 bases removed from V and 7 bases from J, the gap between germline ends came to 12 bases. Germline V gives CDR1 GTSNPN, CDR2 SVGIG (reference sequence). This CDR3 is 13 amino acids long. CDR3 in amino acids: CAWSAQGSEKLFF. CDR3 coding DNA: TGTGCCTGGAGCGCGCAAGGGAGTGAAAAACTGTTTTTT.

This clone was detected many times. The genes are TRBV5-4 and TRBJ2-3, with D possibly TRBD1 on 6 matching bases. Trimming pared 0 bases from V and 4 bases from J, leaving 18 bases between. CDR1 SGHNT and CDR2 YYREEE come from the germline V gene (reference sequence). The CDR3 sequence is 17 residues long. The CDR3 loop reads CASSLVFSQGFSDTQYF. DNA for the CDR3: TGTGCCAGCAGCTTGGTATTTTCACAGGGATTTTCAGATACGCAGTATTTT.

The chain couples TRBV20-1 to TRBJ2-7; D might be TRBD1 (6 bases). In germline, CDR1 is DFQATT, CDR2 SNEGSKA (reference sequence). The germline V and J ends were trimmed by 2 bases and 3 bases, with 17 bases remaining between them. CDR3 length: 15 residues. For the CDR3, the DNA is TGCAGTGCTAGAAATGACAGGAACCCCCACTACGAGCAGTACTTC. Its translation is CSARNDRNPHYEQYF.

This clone was detected ten times or more. The rearrangement uses TRBV6-1 and TRBJ1-2; weak D call: TRBD1 (5 bases). Germline V lookup: CDR1 MNHNS, CDR2 SASEGT. V lost 6 bases, J lost 4 bases, and 18 bases lay in between. CDR3 length: 15 residues. The CDR3 loop is CASRKGRRSTYGYTF. The CDR3 nucleotides read TGTGCCAGCAGAAAGGGACGCCGGAGTACCTATGGCTACACCTTC.

This clone has at least ten counts. The rearrangement links TRBV20-1 to TRBJ2-3; 11 bases are a match to TRBD2. Germline trimming cut 4 bases from V and 3 bases from J; bases unmatched to any gene: 9. The CDR3 covers 16 residues. The germline V gene encodes CDR1 DFQATT and CDR2 SNEGSKA (reference sequence). The CDR3 coding sequence is TGCAGTGCTAAGGGGGCTAGCGGGGGGACAACAGATACGCAGTATTTT. It codes for CSAKGASGGTTDTQYF.

This clone was counted at least ten times. The rearrangement joins TRBV10-1 to TRBJ2-1; 9 nucleotides agree with TRBD1. Germline V gene lookup returns CDR1 WNHNN and CDR2 SYGVQD (reference sequence). Unmatched junction bases numbered 1, after V lost 0 bases and J lost 1 base. The CDR3 is 16 amino acids. Here the CDR3 DNA reads TGCGCCAGCAGTGAGTCCGGGACAGGGTCCTACAATGAGCAGTTCTTC. Protein sequence: CASSESGTGSYNEQFF.

This clone was seen ten or more times. V and J are TRBV6-1 and TRBJ1-6, with 7 bases lining up with TRBD1. Germline V gives CDR1 MNHNS, CDR2 SASEGT. The CDR3 spans 14 residues. V lost 7 bases to trimming and J lost 6 bases; unmatched junction nucleotides: 6. CDR3 amino acids: CASTRGQINSPLHF. Here the CDR3 DNA reads TGTGCCAGCACCAGGGGACAGATTAATTCACCCCTCCACTTT.

This sequence joins TRBV30 and TRBJ2-1; tentatively, D is TRBD1 or TRBD2 (5 bases each). This CDR3 has 13 residues. V gave up 5 bases and J gave up 9 bases, with 17 bases separating them. Germline CDR1 reads GTSNPN; CDR2 reads SVGIG (reference sequence). The CDR3 sequence is CAWVSLGATEQFF. CDR3 coding DNA: TGTGCCTGGGTATCTCTCGGGGCCACTGAGCAGTTCTTC.

Concerning this clone itself: One junction end does not reproduce the germline sequence, and a read error may be involved. The rearrangement links TRBV2 to TRBJ1-5; TRBD1 might be the D (6 bases). The CDR3 extends over 15 amino acids. The germline CDR1 and CDR2 sequences are SNHLY and FYNNEI. The CDR3 bases are TGTCCCAGCAGAGTAGACAGGAATAGCAATCAGCCCCAGCATTTT. As protein: CPSRVDRNSNQPQHF.